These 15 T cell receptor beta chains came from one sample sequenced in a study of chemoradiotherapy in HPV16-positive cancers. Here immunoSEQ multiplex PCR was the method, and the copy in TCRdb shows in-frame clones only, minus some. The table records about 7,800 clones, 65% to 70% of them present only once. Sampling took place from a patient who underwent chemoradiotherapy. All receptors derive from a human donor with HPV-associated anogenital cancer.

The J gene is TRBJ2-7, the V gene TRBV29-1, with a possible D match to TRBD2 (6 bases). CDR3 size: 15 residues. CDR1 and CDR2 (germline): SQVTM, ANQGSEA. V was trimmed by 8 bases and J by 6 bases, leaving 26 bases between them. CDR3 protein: CSPELAAWGIGEQYF. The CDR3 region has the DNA TGCAGCCCCGAATTAGCGGCCTGGGGGATAGGCGAGCAGTACTTC.

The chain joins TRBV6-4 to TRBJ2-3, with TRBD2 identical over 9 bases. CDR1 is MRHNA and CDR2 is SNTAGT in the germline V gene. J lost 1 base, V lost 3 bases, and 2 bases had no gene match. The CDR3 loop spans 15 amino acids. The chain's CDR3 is CASSEERGGTDTQYF. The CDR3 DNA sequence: TGTGCCAGCAGTGAGGAGCGGGGGGGCACAGATACGCAGTATTTT.

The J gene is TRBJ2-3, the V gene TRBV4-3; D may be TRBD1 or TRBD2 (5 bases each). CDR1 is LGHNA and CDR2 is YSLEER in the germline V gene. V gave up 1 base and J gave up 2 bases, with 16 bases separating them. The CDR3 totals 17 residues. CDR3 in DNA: TGCGCCAGCAGCCAAGGAGGGGCTGGCTATAACACAGATACGCAGTATTTT. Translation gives CASSQGGAGYNTDTQYF.

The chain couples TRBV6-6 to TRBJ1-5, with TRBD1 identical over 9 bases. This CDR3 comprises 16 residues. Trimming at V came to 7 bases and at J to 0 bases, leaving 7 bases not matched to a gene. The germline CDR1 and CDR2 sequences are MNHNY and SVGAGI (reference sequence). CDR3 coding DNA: TGTGCCAGCATTGACAGGGGGACATATAGCAATCAGCCCCAGCATTTT. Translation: CASIDRGTYSNQPQHF.

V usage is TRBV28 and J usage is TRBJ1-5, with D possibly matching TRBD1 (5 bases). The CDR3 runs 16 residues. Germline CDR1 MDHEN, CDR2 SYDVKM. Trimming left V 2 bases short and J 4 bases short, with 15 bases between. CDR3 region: CASSLRGVRRNQPQHF. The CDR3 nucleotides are TGTGCCAGCAGTTTACGGGGGGTAAGGAGGAATCAGCCCCAGCATTTT.

The CDR3 DNA reads TGTGCCAGCAGCAGAAACCGGGAGACCCAGTACTTC. Its protein product is CASSRNRETQYF. The chain is built from TRBV7-2 and TRBJ2-5, with no clear D. Germline V lookup: CDR1 SGHTA, CDR2 FQGNSA. There are 12 residues in the CDR3. V lost 5 bases and J 5 bases, leaving 9 bases between the germline ends.

For the CDR3, the DNA is TGTGCCAGCAGTGGCGGGTCCTTAGGATTCACTGAAGCTTTCTTT. This sequence encodes CASSGGSLGFTEAFF. The J gene is TRBJ1-1, the V gene TRBV6-1; no definite D call. Germline V gene sequence: CDR1 MNHNS, CDR2 SASEGT. The CDR3 loop spans 15 amino acids. The germline V and J ends were trimmed by 4 bases and 4 bases, with 16 bases remaining between them.

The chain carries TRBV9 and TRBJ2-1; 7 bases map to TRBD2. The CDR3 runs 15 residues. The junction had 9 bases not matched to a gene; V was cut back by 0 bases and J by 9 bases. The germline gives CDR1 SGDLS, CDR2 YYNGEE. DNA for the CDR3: TGTGCCAGCAGCGTAGGGACTAGGGCCCCCGGTGAGCAGTTCTTC. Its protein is CASSVGTRAPGEQFF.

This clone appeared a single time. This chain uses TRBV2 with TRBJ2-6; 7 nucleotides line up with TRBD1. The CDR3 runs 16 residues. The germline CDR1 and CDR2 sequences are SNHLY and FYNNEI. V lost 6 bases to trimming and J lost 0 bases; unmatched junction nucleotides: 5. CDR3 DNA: TGTGCCAGCAGCGACAGGGCCCTCTCTGGGGCCAACGTCCTGACTTTC. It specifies CASSDRALSGANVLTF.

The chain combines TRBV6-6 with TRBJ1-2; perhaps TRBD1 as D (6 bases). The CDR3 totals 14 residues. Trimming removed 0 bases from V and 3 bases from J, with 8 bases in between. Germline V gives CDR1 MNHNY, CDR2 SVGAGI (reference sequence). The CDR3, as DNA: TGTGCCAGCAGTTACTCAAGACAGGACTATGGCTACACCTTC. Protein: CASSYSRQDYGYTF.

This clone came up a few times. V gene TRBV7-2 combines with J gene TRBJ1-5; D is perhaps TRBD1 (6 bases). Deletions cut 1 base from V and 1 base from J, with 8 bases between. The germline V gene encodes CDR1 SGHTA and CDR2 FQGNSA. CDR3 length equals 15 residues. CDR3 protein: CASSLDRVSNQPQHF. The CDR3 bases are TGTGCCAGCAGCTTAGACAGGGTCAGCAATCAGCCCCAGCATTTT. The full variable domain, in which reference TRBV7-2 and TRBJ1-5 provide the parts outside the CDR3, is GAGVSQSPSNKVTEKGKDVELRCDPISGHTALYWYRQSLGQGLEFLIYFQGNSAPDKSGLPSDRFSAERTGGSVSTLTIQRTQQEDSAVYLCASSLDRVSNQPQHFGDGTRLSIL.

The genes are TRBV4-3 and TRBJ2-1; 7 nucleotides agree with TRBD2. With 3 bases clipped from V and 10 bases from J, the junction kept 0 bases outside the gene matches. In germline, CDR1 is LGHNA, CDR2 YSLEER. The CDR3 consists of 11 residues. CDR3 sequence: CASSQGGEQFF. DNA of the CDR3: TGCGCCAGCAGCCAGGGGGGGGAGCAGTTCTTC.

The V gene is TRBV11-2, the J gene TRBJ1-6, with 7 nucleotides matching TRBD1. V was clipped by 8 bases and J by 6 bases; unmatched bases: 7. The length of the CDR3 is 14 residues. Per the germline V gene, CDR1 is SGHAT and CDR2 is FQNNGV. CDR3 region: CASYRGGSNSPLHF. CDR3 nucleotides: TGTGCCAGCTATAGAGGGGGCAGTAATTCACCCCTCCACTTT.

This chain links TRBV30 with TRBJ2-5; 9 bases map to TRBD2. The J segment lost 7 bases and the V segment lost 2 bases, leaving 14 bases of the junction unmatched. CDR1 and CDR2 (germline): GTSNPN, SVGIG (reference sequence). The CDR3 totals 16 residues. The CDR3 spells CAWSRDSGGPSGTQYF. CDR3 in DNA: TGTGCCTGGAGTCGCGATAGCGGGGGCCCCTCGGGGACCCAGTACTTC. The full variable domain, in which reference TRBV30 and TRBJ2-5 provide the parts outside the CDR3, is SQTIHQWPATLVQPVGSPLSLECTVEGTSNPNLYWYRQAAGRGLQLLFYSVGIGQISSEVPQNLSASRPQDRQFILSSKKLLLSDSGFYLCAWSRDSGGPSGTQYFGPGTRLLVL.

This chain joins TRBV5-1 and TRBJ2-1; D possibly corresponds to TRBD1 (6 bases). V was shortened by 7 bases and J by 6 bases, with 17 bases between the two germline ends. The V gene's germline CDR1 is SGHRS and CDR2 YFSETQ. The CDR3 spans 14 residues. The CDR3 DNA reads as TGCGCCAGCGAAAACCCCAGGGGCCCCAATGAGCAGTTCTTC. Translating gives CASENPRGPNEQFF.